This T cell receptor beta chain emerged from a study of regulatory T cells in long-lasting Graves disease. Study-level background: Graves' cases, newly diagnosed, had used antithyroid drugs under 3 months. General study findings and limits: TRBV28, TRBJ1-2 and TRBJ2-5 were favored in persistent disease. The persistent group shared fewer than 3,500 public clonotypes, more than the approximately 890 shared by new patients.

Trimming left V 0 bases short and J 2 bases short, with 14 bases between. CDR3 length: 15 residues. In germline, CDR1 is DFQATT, CDR2 SNEGSKA (reference sequence). Concerning this clonotype: As yet, its antigen is unknown.

Relying on iRepertoire HTBI primers and Arm-PCR of CDR3 regions, the team built TCR beta libraries. Each CDR3 protein is one row after TCRdb ran MiXCR on the multiplex PCR reads. This table has over 300,000 distinct CDR3 sequences, about a sixth appearing once. Time point here: newly diagnosed GD, antithyroid drugs for less than 3 months. The TCR library used RNA extracted from PBMCs. The patient group derived from an endocrinology department in Xi'an, China. The origin of this receptor is a female donor with Graves disease. The chain couples TRBV20-1 to TRBJ2-7, with D tentatively TRBD2 (6 bases). Sequenced material: peripheral blood mononuclear cells (PBMCs), taken at new diagnosis, from a patient treated with antithyroid drugs. CDR3 bases: TGCAGTGCTAGAGATTTCGTCGGGAGAACCTACGAGCAGTACTTC. Its translation: CSARDFVGRTYEQYF.